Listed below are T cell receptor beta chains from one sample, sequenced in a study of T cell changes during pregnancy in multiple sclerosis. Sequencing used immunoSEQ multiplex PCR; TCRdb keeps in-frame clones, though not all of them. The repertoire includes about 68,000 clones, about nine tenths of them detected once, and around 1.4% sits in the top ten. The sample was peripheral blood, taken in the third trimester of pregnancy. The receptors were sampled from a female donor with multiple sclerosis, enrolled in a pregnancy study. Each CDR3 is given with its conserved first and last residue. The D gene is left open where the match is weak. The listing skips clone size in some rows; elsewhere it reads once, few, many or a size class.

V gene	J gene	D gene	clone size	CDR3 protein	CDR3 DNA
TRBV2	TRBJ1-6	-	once	CASSTRVDSPLHF	TGTGCCAGCAGTACGCGGGTGGATTCACCCCTCCACTTT
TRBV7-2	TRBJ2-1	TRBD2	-	CASSLAWTSAAEQFF	TGTGCCAGCAGCTTAGCGTGGACTAGCGCGGCTGAGCAGTTCTTC
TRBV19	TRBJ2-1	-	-	CASSRQGFRDEQFF	TGTGCCAGTAGTAGGCAGGGGTTTAGGGATGAGCAGTTCTTC
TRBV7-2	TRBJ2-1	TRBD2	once	CASSRPGLANNEQFF	TGTGCCAGCAGCCGTCCGGGACTAGCTAACAATGAGCAGTTCTTC
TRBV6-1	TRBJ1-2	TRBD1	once	CADRDSLNNYGYTF	TGTGCCGACCGGGACAGCCTAAATAACTATGGCTACACCTTC
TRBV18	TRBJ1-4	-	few	CASSPGYAGLDEKLFF	TGTGCCAGCTCACCGGGATATGCGGGCTTGGATGAAAAACTGTTTTTT
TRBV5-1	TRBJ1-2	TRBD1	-	CASSSFNIQGADGYTF	TGCGCCAGCAGCTCTTTTAACATCCAGGGGGCAGATGGCTACACCTTC
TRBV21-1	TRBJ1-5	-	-	CASSHRVHQPQHF	TGTGCCAGCAGCCACAGGGTACATCAGCCCCAGCATTTT
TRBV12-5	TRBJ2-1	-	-	CASGESQSFYNEQFF	TGTGCTAGTGGCGAATCACAGAGTTTCTACAATGAGCAGTTCTTC
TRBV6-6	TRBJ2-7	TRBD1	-	CASSSEGRTGSIWQYF	TGTGCCAGCAGTTCCGAAGGGCGGACAGGGAGCATATGGCAGTACTTC
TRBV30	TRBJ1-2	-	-	CAWWDAGRCTF	TGTGCCTGGTGGGACGCGGGACGTTGCACCTTC
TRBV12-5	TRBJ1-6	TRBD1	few	CASGLITDRARSPLHF	TGTGCTAGTGGTTTGATCACGGACAGGGCTCGCTCACCCCTCCACTTT
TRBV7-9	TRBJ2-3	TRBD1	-	CASRSWGQTSTDTQYF	TGTGCCAGCAGGTCGTGGGGACAGACTAGCACAGATACGCAGTATTTT
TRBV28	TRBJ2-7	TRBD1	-	CASSFSSGTGVDEQYF	TGTGCCAGCAGTTTTTCTTCCGGGACAGGGGTTGACGAGCAGTACTTC
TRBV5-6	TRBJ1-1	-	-	CASSRTIRTDSAFF	TGTGCCAGCAGCCGTACTATAAGGACAGATTCGGCTTTCTTT
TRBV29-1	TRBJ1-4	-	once	CSVDVRGEKLFF	TGCAGCGTTGACGTCAGAGGGGAAAAACTGTTTTTT
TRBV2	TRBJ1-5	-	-	CASSESVSGQPQHF	TGTGCCAGCAGTGAAAGCGTCAGCGGTCAGCCCCAGCATTTT
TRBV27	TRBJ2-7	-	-	CASTKQGTQTYEQYF	TGTGCCAGCACCAAACAGGGGACTCAAACCTACGAGCAGTACTTC
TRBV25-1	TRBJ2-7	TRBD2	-	CASSDYQAAGLKYF	TGTGCCAGCAGTGATTATCAGGCAGCGGGACTGAAGTACTTC
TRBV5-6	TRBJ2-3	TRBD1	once	CASSGGQLSTDTQYF	TGTGCCAGCAGCGGGGGACAGTTGAGCACAGATACGCAGTATTTT
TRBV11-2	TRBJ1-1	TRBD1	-	CASSSYRDRNTEAFF	TGTGCCAGCAGCTCCTACCGGGACAGGAACACTGAAGCTTTCTTT
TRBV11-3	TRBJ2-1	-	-	CASSSGLAYNEQFF	TGTGCCAGCAGCTCGGGACTTGCCTACAATGAGCAGTTCTTC
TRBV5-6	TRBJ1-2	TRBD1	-	CASSGTATGYGYTF	TGTGCCAGCAGCGGGACAGCGACGGGCTATGGCTACACCTTC
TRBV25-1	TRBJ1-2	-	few	CASSYYGYTF	TGTGCCAGCAGCTACTATGGCTACACCTTC
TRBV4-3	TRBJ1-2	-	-	CASSTRLPTNYGYTF	TGCGCCAGCAGCACGCGACTCCCGACTAACTATGGCTACACCTTC
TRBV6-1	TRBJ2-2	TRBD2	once	CASISGGGPGELFF	TGTGCCAGCATTTCCGGCGGGGGGCCCGGGGAGCTGTTTTTT
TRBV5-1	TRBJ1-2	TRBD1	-	CASSLEGTGGNYGYTF	TGCGCCAGCAGCTTGGAGGGGACAGGGGGTAACTATGGCTACACCTTC
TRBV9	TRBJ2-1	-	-	CASSRERLPSSYNEQFF	TGTGCCAGCAGCCGGGAGCGGCTTCCGAGCTCCTACAATGAGCAGTTCTTC
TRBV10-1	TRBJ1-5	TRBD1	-	CASSGGTGAAQPQHF	TGCGCCAGCAGTGGCGGGACAGGGGCTGCTCAGCCCCAGCATTTT
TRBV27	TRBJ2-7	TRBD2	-	CASSKRGHSDEQYF	TGTGCCAGCAGCAAGCGGGGGCACTCGGACGAGCAGTACTTC
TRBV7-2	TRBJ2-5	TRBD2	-	CASSLRLAGAETQYF	TGTGCCAGCAGCTTACGGCTAGCGGGGGCCGAGACCCAGTACTTC
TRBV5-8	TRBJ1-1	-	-	CASSFSGYGNTEAFF	TGTGCCAGCAGCTTCTCAGGGTACGGGAACACTGAAGCTTTCTTT
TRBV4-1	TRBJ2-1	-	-	CASSQDISTEQFF	TGCGCCAGCAGCCAAGATATTAGCACTGAGCAGTTCTTC
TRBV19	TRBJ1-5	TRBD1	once	CASSPGGSNQPQHF	TGTGCCAGTAGCCCAGGGGGTAGCAATCAGCCCCAGCATTTT
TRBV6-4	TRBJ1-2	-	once	CASSPTGGTYGYTF	TGTGCCAGCAGTCCAACTGGGGGGACCTATGGCTACACCTTC
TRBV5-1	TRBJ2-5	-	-	CASSLIGQLQETQYF	TGCGCCAGCAGCTTGATCGGACAGCTGCAAGAGACCCAGTACTTC
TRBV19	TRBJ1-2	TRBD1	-	CASTWTGGTPNYGYTF	TGTGCCAGTACTTGGACAGGGGGCACACCTAACTATGGCTACACCTTC
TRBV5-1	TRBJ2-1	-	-	CASSLAVGGNEQFF	TGCGCCAGCAGCTTGGCCGTAGGAGGCAATGAGCAGTTCTTC
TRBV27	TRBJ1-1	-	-	CASRVVRGGGDRIGEAFF	TGTGCCAGCAGGGTCGTGAGGGGCGGGGGTGACAGGATTGGGGAAGCTTTCTTT
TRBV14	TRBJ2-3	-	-	CASSPKLGGKSSTDTQYF	TGTGCCAGCAGCCCTAAGCTAGGGGGTAAGAGCAGCACAGATACGCAGTATTTT
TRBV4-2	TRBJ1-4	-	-	CASSLGIGNEKLFF	TGTGCCAGCAGCCTGGGCATCGGAAATGAAAAACTGTTTTTT
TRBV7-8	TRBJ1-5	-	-	CASSLELGNQPQHF	TGTGCCAGCAGCTTAGAACTGGGCAATCAGCCCCAGCATTTT
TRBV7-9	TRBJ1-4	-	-	CASRGGGKNEKLFF	TGTGCCAGCAGGGGCGGGGGAAAGAACGAAAAACTGTTTTTT
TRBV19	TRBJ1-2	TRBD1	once	CASSLTGGNYGYTF	TGTGCCAGTAGCTTGACAGGGGGTAACTATGGCTACACCTTC
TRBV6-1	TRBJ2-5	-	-	CASSERLGQGVETQYF	TGTGCCAGCAGTGAGAGGCTAGGGCAGGGCGTAGAGACCCAGTACTTC
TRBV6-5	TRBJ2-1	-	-	CASSYGGSYNEQFF	TGTGCCAGCAGTTACGGGGGGTCCTACAATGAGCAGTTCTTC
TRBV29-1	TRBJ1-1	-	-	CSVEGGAAVGTEAFF	TGCAGCGTTGAAGGCGGGGCAGCGGTTGGCACTGAAGCTTTCTTT
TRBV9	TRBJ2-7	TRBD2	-	CASQKAGNYEQYF	TGTGCCAGCCAGAAAGCGGGGAACTACGAGCAGTACTTC
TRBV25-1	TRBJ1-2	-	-	CASSEPDKSRLGYTF	TGTGCCAGCAGTGAACCGGACAAATCACGGCTCGGCTACACCTTC
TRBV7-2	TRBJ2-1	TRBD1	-	CASSLPGTGFVNEQFF	TGTGCCAGCAGCCTACCCGGGACAGGGTTCGTGAATGAGCAGTTCTTC
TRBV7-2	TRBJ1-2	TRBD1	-	CASSLAGLGQGASGYTF	TGTGCCAGCAGCTTAGCGGGCCTGGGACAGGGGGCTAGTGGCTACACCTTC
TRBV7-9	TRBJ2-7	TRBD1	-	CASSFFSGTGGGEQYF	TGTGCCAGCAGCTTTTTCTCGGGGACAGGGGGTGGCGAGCAGTACTTC
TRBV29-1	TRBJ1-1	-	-	CSVVWQSAGVFF	TGCAGCGTTGTTTGGCAGTCGGCGGGTGTGTTTTTT
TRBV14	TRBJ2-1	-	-	CASSQVRGLNEQFF	TGTGCCAGCAGCCAAGTGCGGGGGCTGAATGAGCAGTTCTTC
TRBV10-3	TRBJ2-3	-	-	CAISGGVPDTQYF	TGTGCCATCAGTGGGGGAGTGCCAGATACGCAGTATTTT
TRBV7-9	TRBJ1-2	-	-	CASSSVGQTYGYTF	TGTGCCAGCAGCTCGGTAGGACAGACCTATGGCTACACCTTC
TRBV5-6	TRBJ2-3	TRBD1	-	CASSLRGQPSTDTQYF	TGTGCCAGCAGCTTGAGGGGACAGCCATCCACAGATACGCAGTATTTT
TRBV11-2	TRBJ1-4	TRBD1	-	CASSSMDREGEKLFF	TGTGCCAGCAGCTCCATGGACAGGGAGGGTGAAAAACTGTTTTTT
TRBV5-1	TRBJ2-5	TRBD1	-	CASSLASGTGTETQYF	TGCGCCAGCAGCTTGGCCTCCGGGACAGGAACAGAGACCCAGTACTTC